The T cell receptor beta chain under discussion was sequenced for a study of CD8 T cells in Susac syndrome. Germline V gives CDR1 LGHDT, CDR2 YNNKEL (reference sequence). The V end lost 3 bases, the J end lost 8 bases, and 10 bases lay between the germline ends. The CDR3 has 12 amino acids. A quantity of about 0.45 to 1 ug RNA underwent reverse transcription using random hexamers. Via MiXCR, TCRdb re-called the immunoSEQ multiplex PCR reads, giving one row per CDR3 protein. There are under 150,000 distinct CDR3 sequences in the sample; 90% to 97% occur only once, and roughly 0.084% lies in the top ten.

This clonotype was obtained from a human donor with Susac syndrome. This sequence joins TRBV3-1 and TRBJ1-2; unclear D gene. The sequenced sample consisted of CD4+ T cells from PBMCs. The CDR3: CASSHSQGGYTF. The CDR3 nucleotides read TGTGCCAGCAGCCACAGTCAAGGGGGCTACACCTTC.